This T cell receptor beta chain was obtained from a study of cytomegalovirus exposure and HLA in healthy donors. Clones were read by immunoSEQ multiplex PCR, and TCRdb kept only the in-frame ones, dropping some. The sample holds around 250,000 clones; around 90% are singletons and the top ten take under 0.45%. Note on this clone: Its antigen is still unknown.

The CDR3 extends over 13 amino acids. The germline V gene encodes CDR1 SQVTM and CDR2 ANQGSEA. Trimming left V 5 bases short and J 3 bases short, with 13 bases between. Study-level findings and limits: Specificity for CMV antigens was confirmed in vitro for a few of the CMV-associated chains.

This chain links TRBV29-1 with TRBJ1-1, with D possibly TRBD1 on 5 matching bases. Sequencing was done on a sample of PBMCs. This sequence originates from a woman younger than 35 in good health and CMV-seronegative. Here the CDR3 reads CSVSMVGDTEAFF. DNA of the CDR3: TGCAGCGTTTCTATGGTAGGGGACACTGAAGCTTTCTTT.